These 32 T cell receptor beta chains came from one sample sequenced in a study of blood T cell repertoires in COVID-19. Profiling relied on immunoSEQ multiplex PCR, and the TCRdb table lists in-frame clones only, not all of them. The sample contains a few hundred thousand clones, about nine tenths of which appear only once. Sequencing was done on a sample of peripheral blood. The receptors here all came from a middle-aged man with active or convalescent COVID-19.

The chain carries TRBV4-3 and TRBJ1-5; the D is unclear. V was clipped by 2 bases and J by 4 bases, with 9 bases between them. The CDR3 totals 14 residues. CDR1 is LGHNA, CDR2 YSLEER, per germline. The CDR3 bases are TGCGCCAGCAGCCAACCCGGGGTAAATCAGCCCCAGCATTTT. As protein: CASSQPGVNQPQHF.

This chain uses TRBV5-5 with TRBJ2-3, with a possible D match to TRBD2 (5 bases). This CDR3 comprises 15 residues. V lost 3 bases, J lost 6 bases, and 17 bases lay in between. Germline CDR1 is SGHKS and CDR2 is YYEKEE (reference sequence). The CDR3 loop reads CASSSLDFRGDTQYF. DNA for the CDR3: TGTGCCAGCAGCTCTTTGGACTTCCGAGGGGATACGCAGTATTTT.

The CDR3 loop is CASTGGAGNTIYF. The CDR3 DNA follows: TGTGCCAGCACCGGAGGGGCGGGAAACACCATATATTTT. This chain links TRBV12-3 or TRBV12-4 with TRBJ1-3, with D possibly being TRBD1 (5 bases). The CDR3 sequence is 13 residues long. The V gene lost 7 bases and the J gene lost 4 bases, with 11 bases spanning the gap.

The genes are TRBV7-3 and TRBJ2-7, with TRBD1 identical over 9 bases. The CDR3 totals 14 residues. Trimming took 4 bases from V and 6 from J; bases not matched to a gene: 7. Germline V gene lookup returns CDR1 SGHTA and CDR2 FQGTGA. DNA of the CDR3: TGTGCCAGCAGCTCAGGGACAGGGTTAGGCGAGCAGTACTTC. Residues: CASSSGTGLGEQYF.

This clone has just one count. CDR3 sequence: CASSPRGVSTDTQYF. The CDR3 DNA sequence: TGTGCCAGCAGCCCGCGGGGGGTCAGCACAGATACGCAGTATTTT. The V and J genes are TRBV3-1 (or the pseudogene TRBV3-2) and TRBJ2-3; 8 nucleotides line up with TRBD2. V lost 4 bases to trimming and J lost 0 bases; unmatched junction nucleotides: 3. CDR1 is LGHDT, CDR2 YNNKEL, per germline (reference sequence). The CDR3 length is 15 residues.

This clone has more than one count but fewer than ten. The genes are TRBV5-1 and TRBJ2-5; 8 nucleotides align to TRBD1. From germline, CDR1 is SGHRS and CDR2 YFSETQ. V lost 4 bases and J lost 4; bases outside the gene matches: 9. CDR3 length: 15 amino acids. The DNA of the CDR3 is TGCGCCAGCAGCACTTCGGACAGGGCGCGAGAGACCCAGTACTTC. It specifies CASSTSDRARETQYF.

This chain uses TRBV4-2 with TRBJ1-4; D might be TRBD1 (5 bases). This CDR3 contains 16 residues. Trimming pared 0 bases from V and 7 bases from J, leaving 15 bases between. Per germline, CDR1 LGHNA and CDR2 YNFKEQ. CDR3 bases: TGTGCCAGCAGCCAAGATCTAACGGGGGTGGGTGAAAAACTGTTTTTT. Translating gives CASSQDLTGVGEKLFF.

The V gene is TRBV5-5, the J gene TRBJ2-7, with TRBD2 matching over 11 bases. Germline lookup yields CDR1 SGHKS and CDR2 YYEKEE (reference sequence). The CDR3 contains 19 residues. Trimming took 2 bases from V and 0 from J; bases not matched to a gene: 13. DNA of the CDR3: TGTGCCAGCAGCTTCGGTACTAGCGGGAGAAGGGGGAACTCCTACGAGCAGTACTTC. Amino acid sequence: CASSFGTSGRRGNSYEQYF.

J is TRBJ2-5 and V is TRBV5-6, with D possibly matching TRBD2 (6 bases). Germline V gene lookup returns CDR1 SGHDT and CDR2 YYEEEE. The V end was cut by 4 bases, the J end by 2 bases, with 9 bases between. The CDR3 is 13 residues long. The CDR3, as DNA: TGTGCCAGCAGCCGGGGGACGCAAGAGACCCAGTACTTC. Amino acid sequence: CASSRGTQETQYF.

The CDR3 nucleotides are TGTGCCAGCAGTTTCGCGACTAGCGGTACCCCAGAGACCCAGTACTTC. Its protein is CASSFATSGTPETQYF. The chain is built from TRBV28 and TRBJ2-5; TRBD2 aligns across 9 bases. Germline V lookup: CDR1 MDHEN, CDR2 SYDVKM. Trimming took 3 bases from V and 4 from J; bases not matched to a gene: 9. The CDR3 contains 16 residues.

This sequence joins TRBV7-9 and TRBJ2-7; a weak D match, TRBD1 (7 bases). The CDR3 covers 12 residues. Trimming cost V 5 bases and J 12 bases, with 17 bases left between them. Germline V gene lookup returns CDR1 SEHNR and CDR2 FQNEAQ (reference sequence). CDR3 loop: CASSAPEGQWYF. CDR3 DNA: TGTGCCAGCAGCGCGCCGGAGGGACAGTGGTACTTC.

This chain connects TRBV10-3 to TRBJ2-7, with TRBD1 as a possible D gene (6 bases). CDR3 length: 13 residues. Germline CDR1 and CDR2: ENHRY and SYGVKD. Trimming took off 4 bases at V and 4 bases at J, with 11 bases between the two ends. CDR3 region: CAISAIQGYEQYF. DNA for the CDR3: TGTGCCATCAGTGCTATCCAGGGGTACGAGCAGTACTTC.

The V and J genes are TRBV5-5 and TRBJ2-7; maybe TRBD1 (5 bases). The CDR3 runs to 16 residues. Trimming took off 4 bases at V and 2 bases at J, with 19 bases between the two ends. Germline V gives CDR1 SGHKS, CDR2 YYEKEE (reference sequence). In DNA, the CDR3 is TGTGCCAGCAGCCCCGACAGCTTACAACGAGCCTACGAGCAGTACTTC. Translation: CASSPDSLQRAYEQYF.

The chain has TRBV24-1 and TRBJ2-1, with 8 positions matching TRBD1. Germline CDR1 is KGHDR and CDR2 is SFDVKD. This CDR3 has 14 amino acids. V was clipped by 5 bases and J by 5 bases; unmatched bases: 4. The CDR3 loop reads CATSVGQGNNEQFF. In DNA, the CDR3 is TGTGCCACCAGTGTCGGACAGGGAAACAATGAGCAGTTCTTC.

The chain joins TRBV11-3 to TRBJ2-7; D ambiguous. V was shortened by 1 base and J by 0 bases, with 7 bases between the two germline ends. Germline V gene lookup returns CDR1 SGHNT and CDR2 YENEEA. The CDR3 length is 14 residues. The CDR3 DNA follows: TGTGCCAGCAGCTTAGGAGGCCTCTCCTACGAGCAGTACTTC. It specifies CASSLGGLSYEQYF. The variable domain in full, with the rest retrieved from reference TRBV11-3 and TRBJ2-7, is EAGVVQSPRYKIIEKKQPVAFWCNPISGHNTLYWYLQNLGQGPELLIRYENEEAVDDSQLPKDRFSAERLKGVDSTLKIQPAELGDSAVYLCASSLGGLSYEQYFGPGTRLTVT.

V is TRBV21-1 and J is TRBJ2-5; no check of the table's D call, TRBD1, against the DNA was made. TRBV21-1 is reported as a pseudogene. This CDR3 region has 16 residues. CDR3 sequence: CASSKEADREVETQYF. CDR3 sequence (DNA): TGTGCCAGCAGCAAAGAAGCTGACAGGGAAGTGGAGACCCAGTACTTC.

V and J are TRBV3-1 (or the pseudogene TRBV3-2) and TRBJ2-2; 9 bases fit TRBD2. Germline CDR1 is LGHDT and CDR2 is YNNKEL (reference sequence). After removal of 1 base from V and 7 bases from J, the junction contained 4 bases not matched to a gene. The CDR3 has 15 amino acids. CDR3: CASSQGLAVDGELFF. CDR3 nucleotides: TGTGCCAGCAGCCAAGGACTAGCGGTGGACGGGGAGCTGTTTTTT.

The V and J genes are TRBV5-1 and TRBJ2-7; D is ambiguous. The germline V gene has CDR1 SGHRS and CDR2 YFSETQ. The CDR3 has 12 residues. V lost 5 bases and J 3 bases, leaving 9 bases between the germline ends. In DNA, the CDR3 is TGCGCCAGCAGACGAACAGACTACGAGCAGTACTTC. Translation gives CASRRTDYEQYF.

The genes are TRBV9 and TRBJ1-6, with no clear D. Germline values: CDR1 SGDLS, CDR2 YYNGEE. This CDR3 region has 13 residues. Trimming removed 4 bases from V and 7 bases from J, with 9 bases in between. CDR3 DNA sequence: TGTGCCAGCAGCCCTAGGCCCAATTCACCCCTCCACTTT. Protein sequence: CASSPRPNSPLHF.

The CDR3: CASSPDRRGGLAFF. The CDR3 DNA follows: TGTGCCAGCAGCCCGGATCGCCGCGGTGGGTTAGCTTTCTTT. This rearrangement joins TRBV7-2 to TRBJ1-1, with unresolved D. Between the trimmed V and J ends, which lost 5 bases and 10 bases, there was a span of 20 bases. The germline V gene encodes CDR1 SGHTA and CDR2 FQGNSA. The CDR3 spans 14 residues.

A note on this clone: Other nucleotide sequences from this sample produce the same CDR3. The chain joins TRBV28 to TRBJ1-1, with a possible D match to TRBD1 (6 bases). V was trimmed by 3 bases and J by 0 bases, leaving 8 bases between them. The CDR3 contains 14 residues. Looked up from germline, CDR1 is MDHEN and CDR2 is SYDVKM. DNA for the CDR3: TGTGCCAGCAGTTTTGGACAGTTGAACACTGAAGCTTTCTTT. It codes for CASSFGQLNTEAFF.

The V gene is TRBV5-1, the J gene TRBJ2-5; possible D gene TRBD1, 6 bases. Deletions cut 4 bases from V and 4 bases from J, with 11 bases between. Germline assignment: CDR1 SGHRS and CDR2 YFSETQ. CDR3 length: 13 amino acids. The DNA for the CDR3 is TGCGCCAGCAGCCACCCACAGGGAGAGACCCAGTACTTC. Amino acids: CASSHPQGETQYF.

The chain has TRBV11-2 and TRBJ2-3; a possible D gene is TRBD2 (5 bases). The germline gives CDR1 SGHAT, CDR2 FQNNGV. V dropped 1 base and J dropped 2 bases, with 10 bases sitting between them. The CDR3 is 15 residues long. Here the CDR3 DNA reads TGTGCCAGCAGCTTAGGAGGGATACACACAGATACGCAGTATTTT. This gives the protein CASSLGGIHTDTQYF.

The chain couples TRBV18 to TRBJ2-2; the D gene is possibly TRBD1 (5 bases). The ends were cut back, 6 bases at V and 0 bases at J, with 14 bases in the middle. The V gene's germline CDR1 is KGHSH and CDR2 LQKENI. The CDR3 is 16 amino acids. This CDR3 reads CASSQGQRANTGELFF. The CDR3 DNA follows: TGTGCCAGCTCCCAAGGACAAAGGGCGAACACCGGGGAGCTGTTTTTT.

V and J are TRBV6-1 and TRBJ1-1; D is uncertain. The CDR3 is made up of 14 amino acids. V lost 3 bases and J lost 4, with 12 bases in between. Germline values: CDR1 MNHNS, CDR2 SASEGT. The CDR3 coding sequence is TGTGCCAGCAGTGAGTCGGGGTCGAGCACTGAAGCTTTCTTT. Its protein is CASSESGSSTEAFF.

CDR3 sequence reads: CASSFGSGTYNEQFF. As DNA, the CDR3 is TGTGCCAGCAGCTTCGGCAGCGGTACCTACAATGAGCAGTTCTTC. The V and J genes are TRBV7-3 and TRBJ2-1; possibly TRBD2 for D (5 bases). CDR1 SGHTA and CDR2 FQGTGA come from the germline V gene. The CDR3 spans 15 residues. V lost 3 bases and J 2 bases, leaving 11 bases between the germline ends.

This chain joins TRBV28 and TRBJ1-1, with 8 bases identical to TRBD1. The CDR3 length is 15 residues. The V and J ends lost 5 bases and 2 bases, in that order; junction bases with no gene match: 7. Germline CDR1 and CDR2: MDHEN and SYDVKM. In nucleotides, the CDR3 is TGTGCCAGCAGTCGTGGACAGGGAATAAACACTGAAGCTTTCTTT. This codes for CASSRGQGINTEAFF.

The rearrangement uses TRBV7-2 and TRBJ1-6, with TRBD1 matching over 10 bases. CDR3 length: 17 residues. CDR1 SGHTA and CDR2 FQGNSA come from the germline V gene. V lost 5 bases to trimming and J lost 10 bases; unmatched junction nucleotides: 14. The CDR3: CASSPNPPGQGQSPLHF. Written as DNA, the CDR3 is TGTGCCAGCAGCCCTAACCCCCCGGGACAGGGGCAATCACCCCTCCACTTT.

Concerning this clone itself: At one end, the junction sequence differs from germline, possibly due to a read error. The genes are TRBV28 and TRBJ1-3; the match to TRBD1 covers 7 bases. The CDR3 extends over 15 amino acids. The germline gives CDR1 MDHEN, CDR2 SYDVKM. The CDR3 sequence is CASSSGTAAGNTIYF. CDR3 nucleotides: TGTGCCAGCAGCTCCGGGACAGCGGCTGGGAACACCATATATTTT. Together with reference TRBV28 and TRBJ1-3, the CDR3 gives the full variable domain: DVKVTQSSRYLVKRTGEKVFLECVQDMDHENMFWYRQDPGLGLRLIYFSYDVKMKEKGDIPEGYSVSREKKERFSLILESASTNQTSMYLCASSSGTAAGNTIYFGEGSWLTVV.

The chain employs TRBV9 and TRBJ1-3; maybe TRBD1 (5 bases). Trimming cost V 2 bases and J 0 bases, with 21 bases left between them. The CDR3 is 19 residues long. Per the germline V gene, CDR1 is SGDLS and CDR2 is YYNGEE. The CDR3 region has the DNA TGTGCCAGCAGCGTCAGGACAACCCAAGACTTTAGCTCTGGAAACACCATATATTTT. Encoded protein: CASSVRTTQDFSSGNTIYF. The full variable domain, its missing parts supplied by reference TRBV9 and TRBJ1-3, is DSGVTQTPKHLITATGQRVTLRCSPRSGDLSVYWYQQSLDQGLQFLIQYYNGEERAKGNILERFSAQQFPDLHSELNLSSLELGDSALYFCASSVRTTQDFSSGNTIYFGEGSWLTVV.

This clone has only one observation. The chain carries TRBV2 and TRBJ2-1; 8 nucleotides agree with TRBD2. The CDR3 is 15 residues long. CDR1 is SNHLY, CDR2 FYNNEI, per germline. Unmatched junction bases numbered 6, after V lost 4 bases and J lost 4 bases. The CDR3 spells CASSGYSGAYNEQFF. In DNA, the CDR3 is TGTGCCAGCAGTGGATATAGCGGGGCTTACAATGAGCAGTTCTTC.

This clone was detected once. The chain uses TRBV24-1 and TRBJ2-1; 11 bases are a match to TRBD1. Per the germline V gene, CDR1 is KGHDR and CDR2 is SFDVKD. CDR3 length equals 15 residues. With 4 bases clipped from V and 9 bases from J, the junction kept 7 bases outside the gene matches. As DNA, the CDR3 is TGTGCCACCAGTGAGGGGACAGGGGGATTGACTGAGCAGTTCTTC. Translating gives CATSEGTGGLTEQFF.